This is a list of T cell receptor beta chains from one sample in a study of CD8 T cells in ankylosing spondylitis. TCRdb analysed the 5' RACE reads with MiXCR anew, one entry per CDR3 protein. The sample has 150,000 to 200,000 distinct CDR3 sequences; roughly 12% are singletons. Specimen: blood, either unsorted or a sorted T cell fraction (not recorded which). These receptors all come from a male donor with ankylosing spondylitis or in good health (not recorded which). CDR3s include the opening cysteine and the closing phenylalanine or tryptophan. D genes are given only for firm matches. A row's size may be missing; if present it is once, few, many or a size class.

>15|TRBJ2-3|TRBD2|TRBV20-1|many
TGCAGTGCCTCCCCCCCGGGAGGGAGCACAGATACGCAGTATTTT
CSASPPGGSTDTQYF
>13|TRBJ2-5|TRBD2|TRBV5-1|many
TGCGCCAGCAGCCTGGGGGGGAAGGAGACCCAGTACTTC
CASSLGGKETQYF
>15|TRBJ1-4|.|TRBV7-8|.
TGTGCCAGCAGCTCCCCGACAGGCTTTGGTGAAAAACTGTTTTTT
CASSSPTGFGEKLFF
>16|TRBJ2-1|TRBD2|TRBV20-1|.
TGCAGTGCTAGCAGGGCTAGCGGGCTCTCCTACAATGAGCAGTTCTTC
CSASRASGLSYNEQFF
>16|TRBJ2-1|TRBD2|TRBV20-1|few
TGCTGTGCTAGCGGTACGGTAGCGTCTTCCTACAATGAGCAGTTCTTC
CCASGTVASSYNEQFF
>14|TRBJ2-3|.|TRBV5-5|many
TGTGCCAGCACCTGGGCACGCTCCACAGATACGCAGTATTTT
CASTWARSTDTQYF
>17|TRBJ2-6|.|TRBV19|.
TGTGCCAGTAGCGCACGGGGGGCAGGTACTGGGGCCAACGTCCTGACTTTC
CASSARGAGTGANVLTF
>16|TRBJ2-2|TRBD2|TRBV20-1|many
TGCAGTGCTAGAGCAGAGGGAAAGACTAGCCCCGGGGAGCTGTTTTTT
CSARAEGKTSPGELFF
>13|TRBJ2-5|.|TRBV28|.
TGTGCCAGCAGTTTCGGGGGGCTGGAGACCCAGTACTTC
CASSFGGLETQYF
>12|TRBJ1-2|.|TRBV6-5|many
TGTGCCAGCAGCGGGCTACGCGATGGCTACACCTTC
CASSGLRDGYTF
>13|TRBJ2-7|.|TRBV7-6|many
TGTGCCAGCAGCGCTCTACGTCGCTACGAGCAGTACTTC
CASSALRRYEQYF
>15|TRBJ1-2|TRBD1|TRBV10-3|once
TGTGCCATCAGTGTGGACAGGGGGCGTGAGTATGGCTACACCTTC
CAISVDRGREYGYTF
>17|TRBJ2-3|TRBD2|TRBV27|many
TGTGCCAGCAGTCGTCAGTGGCGGGGGGGCGGAACAGATACGCAGTATTTT
CASSRQWRGGGTDTQYF
>13|TRBJ2-7|.|TRBV10-1|many
TGCGCCAGCAGTGCTGCGGTGACCTACGAGCAGTACTTC
CASSAAVTYEQYF
>15|TRBJ2-3|TRBD2|TRBV7-9|.
TGTGCCAGCAGCTTAGAGCTGGGAGGGACAGATACGCAGTATTTT
CASSLELGGTDTQYF
>13|TRBJ1-5|.|TRBV24-1|many
TGTGCCACCTCCGACCGCGACAATCAGCCCCAGCATTTT
CATSDRDNQPQHF
>15|TRBJ2-6|.|TRBV9|.
TGTGCCAGCAGCGTAGCGGGATCTGGGGCCAACGTCCTGACTTTC
CASSVAGSGANVLTF
>16|TRBJ1-5|TRBD1|TRBV6-1|.
TGTGCCAGCAGTAAAACGGACAGGGGGAAGAATCAGCCCCAGCATTTT
CASSKTDRGKNQPQHF
>17|TRBJ1-4|.|TRBV6-1|many
TGTGCCATCAGTGAAGCGGCAGGGGATTCAACTAATGAAAAACTGTTTTTT
CAISEAAGDSTNEKLFF
>16|TRBJ1-2|.|TRBV7-9|.
TGTGCCAGCAGCTTACCTAGTCAGGGAGGGCTCTATGGCTACACCTTC
CASSLPSQGGLYGYTF
>15|TRBJ2-1|TRBD2|TRBV20-1|.
TGCAGTGCTATAGAGCCTAGCGGTTTCTACAATGAGCAGTTCTTC
CSAIEPSGFYNEQFF
>14|TRBJ2-3|.|TRBV13|few
TGTGCCAGCAGCTTGGGAAACTCCGGGGATACGCAGTATTTT
CASSLGNSGDTQYF
>15|TRBJ1-2|TRBD1|TRBV6-5|many
TGTGCCAGCAGTTACACAGGGACAGTTTTCTATGGCTACACCTTC
CASSYTGTVFYGYTF
>15|TRBJ2-1|TRBD2|TRBV7-9|.
TGTGCCAGCAGCCCTCGGGCTAGCGGGCTCAATGAGCAGTTCTTC
CASSPRASGLNEQFF
>14|TRBJ2-3|.|TRBV6-5|many
TGTGCCAGCAGTTACGGGAGCCCCACAGATACGCAGTATTTT
CASSYGSPTDTQYF
>13|TRBJ1-3|TRBD1|TRBV20-1|.
TGCAGTGCCGACGGACAGGTTGGAAACACCATATATTTT
CSADGQVGNTIYF
>15|TRBJ2-2|.|TRBV9|.
TGTGCCAGCAGCGTTCGGCCCGATTTTTCCGGGGAGCTGTTTTTT
CASSVRPDFSGELFF
>14|TRBJ1-1|.|TRBV27|once
TGTGCCGGCAGATGGCAACAGGGGAACACTGAAGCTTTCTTT
CAGRWQQGNTEAFF
>15|TRBJ2-2|.|TRBV2|.
TGTGCCAGCAGTGAAGGTCGGCGGAACACCGGGGAGCTGTTTTTT
CASSEGRRNTGELFF